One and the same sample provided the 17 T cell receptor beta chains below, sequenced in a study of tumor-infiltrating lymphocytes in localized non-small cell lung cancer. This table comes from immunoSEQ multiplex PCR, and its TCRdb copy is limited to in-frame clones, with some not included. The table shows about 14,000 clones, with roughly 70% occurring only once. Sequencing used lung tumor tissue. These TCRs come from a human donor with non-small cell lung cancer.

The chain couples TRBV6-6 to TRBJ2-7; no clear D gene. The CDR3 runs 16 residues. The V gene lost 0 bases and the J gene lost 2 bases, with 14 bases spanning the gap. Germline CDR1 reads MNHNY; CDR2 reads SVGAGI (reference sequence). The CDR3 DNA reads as TGTGCCAGCAGTTACTCGTCGGCAGGTATCCCCTACGAGCAGTACTTC. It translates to CASSYSSAGIPYEQYF.

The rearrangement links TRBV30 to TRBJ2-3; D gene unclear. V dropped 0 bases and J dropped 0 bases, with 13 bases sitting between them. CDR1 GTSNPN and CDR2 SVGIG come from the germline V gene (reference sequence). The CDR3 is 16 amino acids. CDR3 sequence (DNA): TGTGCCTGGAGTGTATTGGGCAGTGCTAGCACAGATACGCAGTATTTT. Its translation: CAWSVLGSASTDTQYF.

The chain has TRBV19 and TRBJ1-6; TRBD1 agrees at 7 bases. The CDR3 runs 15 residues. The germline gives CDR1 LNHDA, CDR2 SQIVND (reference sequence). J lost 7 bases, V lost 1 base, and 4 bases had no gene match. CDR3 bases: TGTGCCAGTAGTATAGGTAGACAGGGAAATTCACCCCTCCACTTT. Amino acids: CASSIGRQGNSPLHF.

CDR3: CASNGHPNTEAFF. The DNA for the CDR3 is TGTGCCAGCAACGGACACCCGAACACTGAAGCTTTCTTT. The gene calls are TRBV2 and TRBJ1-1, with D possibly being TRBD1 (5 bases). The CDR3 has 13 residues. CDR1 and CDR2 (germline): SNHLY, FYNNEI. V gave up 7 bases and J gave up 1 base, with 10 bases separating them.

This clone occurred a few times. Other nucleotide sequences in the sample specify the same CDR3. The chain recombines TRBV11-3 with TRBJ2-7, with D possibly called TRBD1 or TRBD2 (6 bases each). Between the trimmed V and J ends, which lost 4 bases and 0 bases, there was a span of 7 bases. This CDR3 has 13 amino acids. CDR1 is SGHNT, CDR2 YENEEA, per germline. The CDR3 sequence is CASSSGASYEQYF. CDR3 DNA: TGTGCCAGCAGCTCGGGGGCCTCCTACGAGCAGTACTTC.

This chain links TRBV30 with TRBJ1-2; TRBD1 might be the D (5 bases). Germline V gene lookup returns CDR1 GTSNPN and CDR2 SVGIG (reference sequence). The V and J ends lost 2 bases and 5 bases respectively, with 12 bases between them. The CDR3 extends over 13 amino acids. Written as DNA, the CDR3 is TGTGCCTGGAGTCCCGGCAGGGAGTATGGCTACACCTTC. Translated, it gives CAWSPGREYGYTF.

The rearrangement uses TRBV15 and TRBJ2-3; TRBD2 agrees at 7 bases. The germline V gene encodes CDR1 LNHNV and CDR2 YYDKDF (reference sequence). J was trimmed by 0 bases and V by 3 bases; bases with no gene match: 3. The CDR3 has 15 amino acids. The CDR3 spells CATSRGGTSTDTQYF. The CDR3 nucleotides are TGTGCCACCAGCAGGGGAGGGACTAGCACAGATACGCAGTATTTT.

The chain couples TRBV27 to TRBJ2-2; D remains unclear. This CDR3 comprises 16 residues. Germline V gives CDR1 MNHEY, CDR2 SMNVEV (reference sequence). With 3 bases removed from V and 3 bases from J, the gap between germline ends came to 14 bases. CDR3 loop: CASSLAARRYTGELFF. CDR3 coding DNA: TGTGCCAGCAGTTTGGCCGCTAGGCGCTACACCGGGGAGCTGTTTTTT.

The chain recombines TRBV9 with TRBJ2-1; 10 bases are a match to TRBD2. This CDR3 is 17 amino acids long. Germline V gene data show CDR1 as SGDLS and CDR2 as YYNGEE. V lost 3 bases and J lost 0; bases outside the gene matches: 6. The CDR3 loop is CASSAGTSVDSYNEQFF. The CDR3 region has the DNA TGTGCCAGCAGCGCCGGGACTAGCGTCGACTCCTACAATGAGCAGTTCTTC.

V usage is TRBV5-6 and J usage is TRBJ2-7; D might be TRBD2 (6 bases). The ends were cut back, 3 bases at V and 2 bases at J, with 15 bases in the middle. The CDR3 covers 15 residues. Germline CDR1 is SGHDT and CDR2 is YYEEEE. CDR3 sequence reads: CASSSAGTGPYEQYF. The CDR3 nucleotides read TGTGCCAGCAGCTCTGCCGGGACTGGCCCCTACGAGCAGTACTTC.

The CDR3 is CASSLVVGNTGELFF. CDR3 nucleotides: TGTGCCAGCAGCTTAGTGGTGGGGAACACCGGGGAGCTGTTTTTT. The V and J genes are TRBV11-2 and TRBJ2-2; no reliable D call. The ends were cut back, 1 base at V and 1 base at J, with 7 bases in the middle. The CDR3 has 15 amino acids. Germline-derived CDR1 and CDR2 are SGHAT and FQNNGV.

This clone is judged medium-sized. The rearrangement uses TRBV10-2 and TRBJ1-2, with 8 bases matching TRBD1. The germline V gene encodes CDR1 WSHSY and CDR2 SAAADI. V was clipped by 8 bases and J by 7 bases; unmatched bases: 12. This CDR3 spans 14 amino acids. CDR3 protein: CASENDRGGFGYTF. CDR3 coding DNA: TGCGCCAGCGAGAACGACAGGGGCGGGTTTGGCTACACCTTC.

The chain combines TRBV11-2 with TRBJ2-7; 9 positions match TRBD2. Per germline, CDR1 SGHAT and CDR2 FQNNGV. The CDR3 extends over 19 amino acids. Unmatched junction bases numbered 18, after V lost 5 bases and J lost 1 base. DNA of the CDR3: TGTGCCAGCAGCGCCCGAGGACTAGCGCTCTACCCTATTTCCTACGAGCAGTACTTC. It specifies CASSARGLALYPISYEQYF. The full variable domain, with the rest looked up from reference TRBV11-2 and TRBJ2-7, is EAGVAQSPRYKIIEKRQSVAFWCNPISGHATLYWYQQILGQGPKLLIQFQNNGVVDDSQLPKDRFSAERLKGVDSTLKIQPAKLEDSAVYLCASSARGLALYPISYEQYFGPGTRLTVT.

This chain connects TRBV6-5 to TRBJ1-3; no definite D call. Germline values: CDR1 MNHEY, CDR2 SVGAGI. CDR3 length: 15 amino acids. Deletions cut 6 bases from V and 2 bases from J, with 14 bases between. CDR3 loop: CASRQSRQTGNTIYF. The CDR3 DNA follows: TGTGCCAGCAGGCAATCCAGGCAGACTGGAAACACCATATATTTT.

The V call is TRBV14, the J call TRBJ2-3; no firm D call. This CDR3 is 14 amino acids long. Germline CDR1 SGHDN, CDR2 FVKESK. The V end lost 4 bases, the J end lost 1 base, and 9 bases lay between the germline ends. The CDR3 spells CASSPLTGTDTQYF. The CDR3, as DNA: TGTGCCAGCAGCCCGCTTACTGGCACAGATACGCAGTATTTT. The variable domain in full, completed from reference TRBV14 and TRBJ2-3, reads EAGVTQFPSHSVIEKGQTVTLRCDPISGHDNLYWYRRVMGKEIKFLLHFVKESKQDESGMPNNRFLAERTGGTYSTLKVQPAELEDSGVYFCASSPLTGTDTQYFGPGTRLTVL.

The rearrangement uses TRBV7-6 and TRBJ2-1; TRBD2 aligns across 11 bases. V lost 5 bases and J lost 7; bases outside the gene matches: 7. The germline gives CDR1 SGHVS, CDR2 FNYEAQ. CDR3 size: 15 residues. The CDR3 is CASSPTSGSWNEQFF. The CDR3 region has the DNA TGTGCCAGCAGCCCTACTAGCGGGAGTTGGAATGAGCAGTTCTTC.

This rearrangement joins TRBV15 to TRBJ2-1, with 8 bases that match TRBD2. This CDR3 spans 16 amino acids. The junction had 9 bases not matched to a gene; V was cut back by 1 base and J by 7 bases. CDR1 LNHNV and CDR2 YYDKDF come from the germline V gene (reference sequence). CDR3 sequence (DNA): TGTGCCACCAGCAGAGGGTCGGGAGGGCCTCGGAATGAGCAGTTCTTC. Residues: CATSRGSGGPRNEQFF.